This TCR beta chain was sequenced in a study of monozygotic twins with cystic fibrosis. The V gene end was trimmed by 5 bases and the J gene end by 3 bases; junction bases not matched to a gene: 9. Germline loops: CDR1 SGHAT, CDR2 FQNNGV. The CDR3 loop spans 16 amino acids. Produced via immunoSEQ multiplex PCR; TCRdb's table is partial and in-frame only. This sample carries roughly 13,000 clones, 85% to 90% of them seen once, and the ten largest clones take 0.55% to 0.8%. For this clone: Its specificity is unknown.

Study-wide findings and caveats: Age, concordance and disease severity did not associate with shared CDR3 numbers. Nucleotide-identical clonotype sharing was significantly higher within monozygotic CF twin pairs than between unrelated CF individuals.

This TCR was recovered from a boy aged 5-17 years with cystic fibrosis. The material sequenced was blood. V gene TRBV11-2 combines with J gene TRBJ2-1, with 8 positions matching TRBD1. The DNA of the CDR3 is TGTGCCAGCAGCATAGGACAGGGAGTTCGCTACAATGAGCAGTTCTTC. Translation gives CASSIGQGVRYNEQFF.